This TCR beta chain stems from a study of blood T cell repertoires in COVID-19. As for the study in general: Specimens from acute and convalescent COVID-19 originated in the United States, Italy and Spain. In each case, the material was cDNA or gDNA derived from T cells, B-cell-depleted T cells, or PBMCs.

The CDR3 loop spans 12 amino acids. Trimming left V 0 bases short and J 10 bases short, with 10 bases between. Looked up from germline, CDR1 is SQVTM and CDR2 is ANQGSEA. As handled by the study authors: Reference gene primer amplification gave nucleated cell count estimates. This table comes from immunoSEQ multiplex PCR, and its TCRdb copy is limited to in-frame clones, with some not included. V, J and clone size derive from that table, while D and trimming were established from the DNA sequence. There are 150,000 to 190,000 clones in the sample; around 84% occur only once, and roughly 8.9% lies in the top ten.

Input material: peripheral blood. The chain couples TRBV29-1 to TRBJ1-5; D perhaps matches TRBD1 (6 bases). The origin of this receptor is a woman in her fifties or sixties with acute or convalescent COVID-19. The CDR3 DNA is TGCAGCGTTGAAGATCCCGGGACACCCCAGCATTTT. Translation: CSVEDPGTPQHF.